This T cell receptor beta chain is from a study of metastatic and nonmetastatic thyroid tumors. General study results and limits: It was reportedly found that TCR beta diversity was significantly higher in malignant thyroid tumors than in benign nodules, a difference seen in both blood and tumor samples.

Notes on this clone: What it recognizes is unknown.

This CDR3 region has 16 residues. Germline V gene sequence: CDR1 MDHEN, CDR2 SYDVKM. Trimming pared 6 bases from V and 5 bases from J, leaving 19 bases between. TCRdb re-processed the PCR reads through MiXCR. The table has some 21,000 clones, about a fifth seen once; the top ten hold roughly 28%. Before thyroid surgery, none of the patients had received any treatment. The sample comprised blood. The chain couples TRBV28 to TRBJ1-4; D remains ambiguous. The TCR was taken from a female donor with papillary thyroid cancer or a benign thyroid nodule (not recorded which). Some clones in this sample may be carry-over from other donors' samples. The CDR3 here is CASSRPGGGSNEKLFF. CDR3 nucleotides: TGTGCCAGCAGCCGACCAGGCGGAGGGTCGAATGAAAAACTGTTTTTT.